This is a list of T cell receptor beta chains from one sample in a study of blood T cell repertoires in COVID-19. Method: immunoSEQ multiplex PCR; TCRdb's copy keeps in-frame clones and lacks some. Seen here are 110,000 to 150,000 clones, over 70% observed once, and the top ten hold over 6.5%. Sequenced sample: peripheral blood. All receptors come from a man aged 50 to 59 with active or convalescent COVID-19. Both conserved end residues are part of each CDR3. A D gene is named only where the DNA matches it firmly. A row's size may be missing; if present it is once, few, many or a size class.

TRBD2	TRBV9	NA	TRBJ2-1	TGTGCCAGCAGCGAAAGCGGGAGCTCCTACAATGAGCAGTTCTTC	CASSESGSSYNEQFF
TRBD1	TRBV19	NA	TRBJ1-1	TGTGCCAGTAGTACTACATCGGGACAGCGAGCTTTCTTT	CASSTTSGQRAFF
TRBD2	TRBV7-2	NA	TRBJ2-3	TGTGCCAGCAGCTCGGGAGGCCTGACCACAGATACGCAGTATTTT	CASSSGGLTTDTQYF
TRBD1	TRBV4-1	NA	TRBJ1-5	TGCGCCAGCAGCCTGGTAATACAGGGGGCTTGGCAGCCCCAGCATTTT	CASSLVIQGAWQPQHF
NA	TRBV29-1	NA	TRBJ1-2	TGCAGCGTTGCTAGGGAGAGCCTGTATGATGGCTACACCTTC	CSVARESLYDGYTF
TRBD1	TRBV2	NA	TRBJ1-5	TGTGCCAGCACCCTGGACAGGGAAAATCAGCCCCAGCATTTT	CASTLDRENQPQHF
NA	TRBV20-1	NA	TRBJ2-7	TGCAGTGCTAGTCGGGGACTCAAATCCTACGAGCAGTACTTC	CSASRGLKSYEQYF
TRBD2	TRBV19	NA	TRBJ2-1	TGTGCCAGTAGGGTACTAGCGGGGATGTACAATGAGCAGTTCTTC	CASRVLAGMYNEQFF
NA	TRBV2	NA	TRBJ1-5	TGTGCCAGCAGTGCGTACAGGAGCAGCAATCAGCCCCAGCATTTT	CASSAYRSSNQPQHF
TRBD2	TRBV5-6	NA	TRBJ2-7	TGTGCCAGCAGCTGGGAGGGAGCCACCTACGAGCAGTACTTC	CASSWEGATYEQYF
NA	TRBV30	NA	TRBJ1-5	TGTGCCTGGAGTGCCGACAATTCCAATCAGCCCCAGCATTTT	CAWSADNSNQPQHF
NA	TRBV5-1	NA	TRBJ2-5	TGCGCCAGCAGCTGGCGCGGAGCGGAGAACCAAGAGACCCAGTACTTC	CASSWRGAENQETQYF
NA	TRBV19	NA	TRBJ1-1	TGTGCCAGTAAAGTAGGGGTGAGCACTGAAGCTTTCTTT	CASKVGVSTEAFF
NA	TRBV12-2	NA	TRBJ2-1	TGTGCAAGTCGCTTAGCGCTCGGGCTAGCGGGAAGGTACAATGAGCAGTTCTTC	CASRLALGLAGRYNEQFF
TRBD1	TRBV27	NA	TRBJ1-2	TGTGCCAGCAGTTTTTCCAGGGGGCTGGAGGGCTACACCTTC	CASSFSRGLEGYTF
NA	TRBV12-3/TRBV12-4	few	TRBJ1-2	TGTGCCAGCACCTTACACAGGGCGGGTGGCTACACCTTC	CASTLHRAGGYTF
NA	TRBV19	NA	TRBJ1-2	TGTGCCAGTAGTTACGGACAGAACTATGGCTACACCTTC	CASSYGQNYGYTF
NA	TRBV7-3	once	TRBJ2-5	TGTGCCAGCAGCTTTAGGGGGGGATTTGAGACCCAGTACTTC	CASSFRGGFETQYF
TRBD1	TRBV28	NA	TRBJ2-3	TGTGCCAGCCTAGAGGACAGGGGTTTATCAACCACAGATACGCAGTATTTT	CASLEDRGLSTTDTQYF
NA	TRBV5-1	NA	TRBJ2-1	TGCGCCAGCAGCTTGGCCAGGGGCTCCAATGAGCAGTTCTTC	CASSLARGSNEQFF
TRBD1	TRBV19	NA	TRBJ2-3	TGTGCCAGTAGTATATACAGGGGCCCTTCTAGCACAGATACGCAGTATTTT	CASSIYRGPSSTDTQYF
TRBD2	TRBV2	NA	TRBJ2-5	TGTGCCAGCAGTGAACTAGCGGGAGTGGGGGAGACCCAGTACTTC	CASSELAGVGETQYF
NA	TRBV7-2	NA	TRBJ1-6	TGTGCCAGCAGCCCGGGAACTTATAATTCACCCCTCCACTTT	CASSPGTYNSPLHF
TRBD1	TRBV10-3	few	TRBJ2-7	TGTGCCATCCGTACGGGACAGGGAGGGTACGAGCAGTACTTC	CAIRTGQGGYEQYF
NA	TRBV5-5	NA	TRBJ2-1	TGTGCCAGCAGCTTGGATAGCCAAGACTACAATGAGCAGTTCTTC	CASSLDSQDYNEQFF
TRBD1	TRBV9	once	TRBJ2-7	TGTGCCAGCAGCGCCGAGGACAGGGCTACCTACGAGCAGTACTTC	CASSAEDRATYEQYF
NA	TRBV4-1	many	TRBJ2-4	TGCGCCAGCAGCCAAGTGGCCCTAGCCAAAAACATTCAGTACTTC	CASSQVALAKNIQYF
NA	TRBV7-3	NA	TRBJ1-1	TGTGCCAGCAGCTTAGATGGGGGCGCCAGGAACACTGAAGCTTTCTTT	CASSLDGGARNTEAFF
NA	TRBV28	NA	TRBJ1-2	TGTGCCAGCAGTTTCACCTCGTCTATTGGCTACACCTTC	CASSFTSSIGYTF
NA	TRBV29-1	NA	TRBJ1-2	TGCAGCGTAGGGGTGGATGGCTACACCTTC	CSVGVDGYTF
TRBD2	TRBV5-8	NA	TRBJ2-7	TGTGCCAGCAGCTTGACTAGCGGGACCTACGAGCAGTACTTC	CASSLTSGTYEQYF
NA	TRBV9	NA	TRBJ2-3	TGTGCCAGCACCCCCCTGGGGGGGCCTAGCACAGATACGCAGTATTTT	CASTPLGGPSTDTQYF
TRBD1	TRBV24-1	NA	TRBJ1-5	TGTGCCACCAGTGAGCGGGACAGGGGCAGGTGGAATCAGCCCCAGCATTTT	CATSERDRGRWNQPQHF
TRBD2	TRBV27	NA	TRBJ2-7	TGTGCCAGCCGGTTCCAAGTGGGAGGGTTGGGGGATCGGTACGAGCAGTACTTC	CASRFQVGGLGDRYEQYF
TRBD1	TRBV23-1	NA	TRBJ2-2	TGCGCCAGCAGTCGGCCATCCCGCCGGGACAGGGTTCCCGGGGAGCTGTTTTTT	CASSRPSRRDRVPGELFF
NA	TRBV10-2	NA	TRBJ2-7	TGCGCCAGCAGGGGGCATCCGAGCTCCTACGAGCAGTACTTC	CASRGHPSSYEQYF
NA	TRBV4-1	NA	TRBJ1-1	TGCGCCAGCAGCCGAGCCGTCAAGGAGGAAGCTTTCTTT	CASSRAVKEEAFF
NA	TRBV25-1	NA	TRBJ1-1	TGTGCCAGCAGTGAGATCTTCGGGGGTAAAGCTTTCTTT	CASSEIFGGKAFF
TRBD1	TRBV7-2	NA	TRBJ2-7	TGTGCCAGCAGCTTAGACTCCAACAGGGGGACCTACGAGCAGTACTTC	CASSLDSNRGTYEQYF
NA	TRBV11-2	NA	TRBJ2-7	TGTGCCAGCAGTCCGGGACTCCACGAGCAGTACTTC	CASSPGLHEQYF
NA	TRBV7-6	NA	TRBJ1-4	TGTGCCAGCAGCTCCCCCCCCGGGGCTAATGAAAAACTGTTTTTT	CASSSPPGANEKLFF
NA	TRBV10-3	NA	TRBJ1-5	TGTGCCATCAGTGGATTTCAGGGTTTAGGAAACAATCAGCCCCAGCATTTT	CAISGFQGLGNNQPQHF
NA	TRBV2	once	TRBJ2-5	TGTGCCAGCAGTCCTTACAGGGGAGGTTGGGAGACCCAGTACTTC	CASSPYRGGWETQYF
NA	TRBV25-1	NA	TRBJ1-1	TGTGCCAGCAGTGAGTCTACAGGGAGAGCAGTTGAAGCTTTCTTT	CASSESTGRAVEAFF
TRBD1	TRBV25-1	NA	TRBJ2-1	TGTGCCAGCAGTGAATGGACAGGCAGCTTAATCAATGAGCAGTTCTTC	CASSEWTGSLINEQFF
NA	TRBV5-6	once	TRBJ2-3	TGTGCCAGCAGCAGACAGGGCACAGATACGCAGTATTTT	CASSRQGTDTQYF
NA	TRBV28	NA	TRBJ1-2	TGTGCCAGCAGTCCCCCTTGGCAGGCATGGGTTCTTCATGGCTACACCTTC	CASSPPWQAWVLHGYTF
TRBD1	TRBV9	NA	TRBJ2-3	TGCGCCAGCAGCCAGACAGGGGGCGGGAGCACAGATACGCAGTATTTT	CASSQTGGGSTDTQYF
NA	TRBV4-2	NA	TRBJ2-7	TGTGCCAGCAGCCAAGAGAGCGGTGGGTCCTACGAGCAGTACTTC	CASSQESGGSYEQYF
TRBD2	TRBV5-1	NA	TRBJ2-1	TGCGCCAGCAGCTTGGGGCTAGCGGGAGAGTACAATGAGCAGTTCTTC	CASSLGLAGEYNEQFF
TRBD1	TRBV3-1/TRBV3-2	NA	TRBJ2-1	TGTGCCAGCAGCCACGGGACAGGGAACTACAATGAGCAGTTCTTC	CASSHGTGNYNEQFF
TRBD1	TRBV28	NA	TRBJ2-5	TGTGCCAGCACTTTCCCCGGGACAGGGAGGGAGACCCAGTACTTC	CASTFPGTGRETQYF
TRBD1	TRBV19	NA	TRBJ2-2	TGTGCCAGTAGTATAGGAGGGGGCCTGGGGGAGCTGTTTTTT	CASSIGGGLGELFF
TRBD2	TRBV5-1	NA	TRBJ2-2	TGCGCCAGCAGCTTGGAGGGACTAGCTAGCACCGGGGAGCTGTTTTTT	CASSLEGLASTGELFF
NA	TRBV7-3	once	TRBJ2-1	TGTGCCAGCAGCTTAAGGGGGACAACTTACAATGAGCAGTTCTTC	CASSLRGTTYNEQFF
NA	TRBV7-2	NA	TRBJ1-5	TGTGCCAGCAGCTTAGTATGGGGGCGCAATCAGCCCCAGCATTTT	CASSLVWGRNQPQHF
TRBD2	TRBV11-3	NA	TRBJ2-5	TGTGCCAGCAGCTTGGGCGGGAGGAGGCAAGAGACCCAGTACTTC	CASSLGGRRQETQYF
NA	TRBV5-1	NA	TRBJ1-2	TGCGCCAGCAGCTACGGACAGTTCTATGGCTACACCTTC	CASSYGQFYGYTF